This T cell receptor beta chain is drawn from a study of graft-versus-host responses after intestinal transplantation. Study details: Transplant recipients had multivisceral, liver-intestinal, or isolated intestinal grafts.

The method was immunoSEQ multiplex PCR; TCRdb's version includes in-frame clones alone and lacks a portion of them. The repertoire holds around 130,000 clones, more than 90% seen once, with under 0.2% in the top ten. A remark on this clone: Its cognate antigen is unknown.

Study-level results: Researchers found peak circulating GvH clone levels linked to early post-transplant HvG declines.

The clonotype comes from a human donor who received an intestinal transplant. Sequenced here: unstimulated CD4+ T cells sorted from spleen or lymph node cells, sampled before intestinal transplant.

CDR3 DNA sequence: TGTGCCAGCAGCACACCGGGACCCGGATACACCTCCTTTAACTATGGCTACACCTTC. This gives the protein CASSTPGPGYTSFNYGYTF. V usage is TRBV5-6 and J usage is TRBJ1-2; tentatively, D is TRBD1 (5 bases). V was pared by 4 bases and J by 1 base, with 26 bases between. The CDR3 length is 19 residues. Germline CDR1 reads SGHDT; CDR2 reads YYEEEE.